This T cell receptor beta chain appears in the sequencing data of a study of T cell responses to AZD1222 COVID-19 vaccine (dated by TCRdb to the early 2020s). Describing the broader study: TCR sequencing covered 233 trial participants: about 210 given two doses of AZD1222 and 26 given two doses of MenACWY control vaccine. Enrollment into the trials was organized by age into subgroups of 18-55, 56-69 and 70-plus years, and those subgroups contained roughly 140, 27 and 60 TCR-sequenced participants, respectively.

This clone is a singleton in its sample. It has no known antigen specificity. No qualities accompany the bases; no much larger clone lies one base away. The time point label of this sample denotes: baseline before first vaccination. Read against the paper, the sample's treatment or condition label means: meningococcal conjugate vaccine given as trial control. Samples from vaccinated people were obtained from the UK trials COV001 and COV002, which included a single-blind randomized controlled phase 2/3 trial of AZD1222 (ChAdOx1 nCoV-19) in healthy adults. For TCRbeta chain sequencing, PBMC samples were collected from trial participants at day 0 and at day 28 after the second dose. V trim: 3 bases; J trim: 4 bases; unmatched bases: 8. CDR1 KGHSH and CDR2 LQKENI were looked up in the germline V gene. From cysteine to phenylalanine, the CDR3 is 16 amino acids long. Solely the CDR3 DNA is kept, with 48 bases framed from the first base.

The CDR3 regions of human TCRbeta chains were analyzed by immunosequencing. The authors' pipeline ran thus. Repertoire TCRs were checked for matches against a reference library of SARS-CoV-2-specific TCRs that had been generated using the MIRA antigen-specificity platform. Breadth meant the fraction of unique TCRs that were SARS-CoV-2-associated, whereas depth meant the fraction of total T cells that were SARS-CoV-2-associated. Using the MIRA data, each spike-specific TCR was mapped to the spike region that the TCR reacts to and placed in a CD4 or CD8 class. Log10-transformed breadth and depth values were compared by one-way ANOVA with Sidak's multiple comparisons tests. As stored in TCRdb, this immuneACCESS dataset retains in-frame rearrangements with V and J assigned. A fraction of the clones does not appear; measured against another copy, unresolved V genes explain less than half of the discrepancy, and the remainder lacks a known reason. V and J calls and clone size follow that table, whereas D and trimming were derived from the DNA. This sample has fewer than 250,000 clones in its table, and under 95% of those were observed once. The ten biggest clones cover about 1% of the sample.

General study outcomes and caveats: Epitopes outside the regions mutated in the B.1.351 and B.1.1.7 variants were reportedly recognized by nearly half of the unique spike-specific TCRs. In the small 56-69-year group, the increase in depth fell short of significance, most likely because of low power. Conclusions about previously exposed vaccinees were limited because only six or seven AZD1222 recipients were SARS-CoV-2 seropositive at baseline. Because no day 14 peak-response samples were available, the repertoires could be characterized only after the peak T cell response. The vaccine-associated CD4 TCRs covered the entire spike protein, and the dominant responses fell in regions 160-218 and 743-854. A significant rise in spike-specific TCR breadth and depth was observed after two AZD1222 doses relative to day 0 and relative to MenACWY recipients. Most participants were white British and females outnumbered males, and the authors suggested that clonal diversity may have been underestimated.

The specimen comprised peripheral blood, sampled on day 0 of MenACWY control vaccination. The sequence was obtained from an adult in good health. The chain uses TRBV18 and TRBJ1-5, with 8 central nucleotides matching TRBD1. CDR3 reads: CASSPGQGTGNQPQHF. The sequence in DNA is TGTGCCAGCTCACCTGGACAGGGAACGGGGAATCAGCCCCAGCATTTT.